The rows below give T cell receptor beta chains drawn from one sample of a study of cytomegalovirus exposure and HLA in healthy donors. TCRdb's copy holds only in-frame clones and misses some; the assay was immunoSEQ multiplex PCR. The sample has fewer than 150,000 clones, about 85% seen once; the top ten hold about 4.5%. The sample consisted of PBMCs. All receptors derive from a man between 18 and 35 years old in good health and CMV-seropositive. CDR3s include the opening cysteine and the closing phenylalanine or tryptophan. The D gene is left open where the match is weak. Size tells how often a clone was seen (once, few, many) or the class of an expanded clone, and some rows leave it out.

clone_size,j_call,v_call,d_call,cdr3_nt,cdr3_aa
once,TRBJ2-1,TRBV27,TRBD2,TGTGCCAGCAGTTTAGTTGGCGGGGGCTCCTACAATGAGCAGTTCTTC,CASSLVGGGSYNEQFF
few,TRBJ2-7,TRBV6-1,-,TGTGCCAGCAGTGAAGGGGGAGACCCACCCGACGAGCAGTACTTC,CASSEGGDPPDEQYF
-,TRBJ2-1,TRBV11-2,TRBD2,TGTGCCAGCAGCTCTTACCGCGGGGGGAATTACAATGAGCAGTTCTTC,CASSSYRGGNYNEQFF
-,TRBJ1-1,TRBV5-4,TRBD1,TGTGCCAGCAGCTGGGACAGAGACCCGAACACTGAAGCTTTCTTT,CASSWDRDPNTEAFF
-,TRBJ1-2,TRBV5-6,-,TGTGCCAGCAGCAACTACCGGGACTGGGGGGTATATGGCTACACCTTC,CASSNYRDWGVYGYTF
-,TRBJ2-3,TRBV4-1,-,TGCGCCAGCAGCCAAGTCCTAGCTCCAGATACGCAGTATTTT,CASSQVLAPDTQYF
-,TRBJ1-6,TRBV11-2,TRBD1,TGTGCCAGCAGCTCCGGGACAGGGTATGAGGTTGATTGGAGATCACCCCTCCACTTT,CASSSGTGYEVDWRSPLHF
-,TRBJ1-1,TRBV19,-,TGTGCCAGTAGTATAGGGCGGTTTGAAGCTTTCTTT,CASSIGRFEAFF
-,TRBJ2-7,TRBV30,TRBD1,TGTGCCTGGAGTTCCTTCCGGGACAGGGGTGGATTTACCTTC,CAWSSFRDRGGFTF
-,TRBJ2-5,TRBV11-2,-,TGTGCCAGCAGCTTCGATTTTGGCGGGGAGACCCAGTACTTC,CASSFDFGGETQYF
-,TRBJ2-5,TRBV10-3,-,TGTGCCATCAGTGATAGCTTGGCGGAGACCCAGTACTTC,CAISDSLAETQYF
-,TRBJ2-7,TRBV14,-,TGTGCCAGCAGCCCATTGGCAGGGTCCTACGAGCAGTACTTC,CASSPLAGSYEQYF
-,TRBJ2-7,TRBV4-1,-,TGCGCCAGCAGCCAAGCGCCAGGGGCTAGCTCCTACGAGCAGTACTTC,CASSQAPGASSYEQYF
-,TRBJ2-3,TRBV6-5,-,TGTGCCAGCTCTTCCAGCACAGATACGCAGTATTTT,CASSSSTDTQYF
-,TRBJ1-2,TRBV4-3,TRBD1,TGCGCCAGCAGCCAAGATCCCCGGGACAGGGAAAGTAACTATGGCTACACCTTC,CASSQDPRDRESNYGYTF
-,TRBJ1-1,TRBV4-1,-,TGCGCCAGCAACGAGCTACTAGGGGGTCGGACTGAAGCTTTCTTT,CASNELLGGRTEAFF
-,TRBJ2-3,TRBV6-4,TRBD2,TGTGCCAGCAGTGACTCCAGGGCTAGCGGGGCAGATACGCAGTATTTT,CASSDSRASGADTQYF
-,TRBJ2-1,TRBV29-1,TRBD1,TGCAGCGTGGGGGAACCGGGACAGGGGTTGGAGCAGTTCTTC,CSVGEPGQGLEQFF
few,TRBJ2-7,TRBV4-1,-,TGCGCCAGCAGCCTAACAGGCGGGGACTACGAGCAGTACTTC,CASSLTGGDYEQYF